What follows are 21 T cell receptor beta chains derived from one specimen sequenced in a study of beta chain features in type 1 diabetes. Overall study results and limits: There was a moderate but significant shortening of TCRB CDR3s in all four CD4+ subsets of Type 1 diabetes patients.

No antigen is known for these receptors. Sequencing targeted expressed TCRB transcripts, as all isolated RNA had been reverse transcribed. Libraries were prepared by immunoSEQ multiplex PCR; TCRdb keeps only in-frame clonotypes and omits some of them. This sample has nearly 700,000 clones; roughly 13% occur once, and the top ten carry less than 0.025%. Source material: naive CD4+ T cells from blood. These receptors were taken from a man younger than 35 with type 1 diabetes.

The gene calls are TRBV14 and TRBJ1-2; D unclear. This CDR3 has 15 residues. Per germline, CDR1 SGHDN and CDR2 FVKESK. V shed 0 bases and J shed 5 bases, with 13 bases lying between them. The CDR3 spells CASSQDIDGSYGYTF. CDR3 nucleotides: TGTGCCAGCAGCCAAGATATCGACGGAAGTTATGGCTACACCTTC.

There are a few counts of this clone. The chain has TRBV10-3 and TRBJ1-6; D remains unclear. The CDR3 has 13 amino acids. CDR1 is ENHRY, CDR2 SYGVKD, per germline. Trimming removed 11 bases at V and 3 bases at J, with 11 bases between. CDR3 residues: CASVNFYNSPLHF. The CDR3 bases are TGTGCCTCCGTTAACTTCTATAATTCACCCCTCCACTTT.

The CDR3 spells CASSGTGGIGYTF. The DNA for the CDR3 is TGTGCCAGCAGTGGAACAGGGGGTATTGGCTACACCTTC. V is TRBV27 and J is TRBJ1-2; 8 nucleotides line up with TRBD1. The length of the CDR3 is 13 residues. From germline, CDR1 is MNHEY and CDR2 SMNVEV (reference sequence). Trimming took 5 bases from V and 7 from J; bases not matched to a gene: 6.

The rearrangement joins TRBV6-5 to TRBJ2-3; D remains ambiguous. V dropped 5 bases and J dropped 6 bases, with 9 bases sitting between them. In germline, CDR1 is MNHEY, CDR2 SVGAGI. There are 12 residues in the CDR3. The DNA of the CDR3 is TGTGCCAGCAGTGGACGCCCCGATACGCAGTATTTT. This sequence encodes CASSGRPDTQYF.

As for this clone: Sequence at one end of the junction differs from germline and may be a read error. The chain is built from TRBV6-5 and TRBJ2-3, with 7 bases that match TRBD2. Per the germline V gene, CDR1 is MNHEY and CDR2 is SVGAGI. This CDR3 is built from 13 residues. The CDR3 loop is CAISSGGTDTQYF. The CDR3 DNA reads TGTGCCATCAGTTCGGGGGGAACAGATACGCAGTATTTT.

The chain is built from TRBV5-1 and TRBJ1-1; D not resolved. Trimming left V 4 bases short and J 4 bases short, with 14 bases between. The CDR3 sequence is 14 residues long. Germline V CDR1 and CDR2: SGHRS, YFSETQ. The CDR3 nucleotides are TGCGCCAGCAGCGTTGCAGGTCTCCGCACTGAAGCTTTCTTT. Translating gives CASSVAGLRTEAFF.

On this clone itself: The same CDR3 also results from other DNA sequences found in this sample. The V and J genes are TRBV18 and TRBJ1-5; the D is unclear. Germline CDR1 is KGHSH and CDR2 is LQKENI. V lost 3 bases, J lost 5 bases, and 8 bases lay in between. CDR3 length: 13 amino acids. This CDR3 is CASSPSGDQPQHF. CDR3 nucleotide sequence: TGTGCCAGCTCACCGTCCGGAGATCAGCCCCAGCATTTT.

This clone turned up a few times. The chain combines TRBV5-4 with TRBJ2-5, with D maybe TRBD2 (6 bases). Germline V gene sequence: CDR1 SGHNT, CDR2 YYREEE (reference sequence). The CDR3 extends over 14 amino acids. The V gene lost 4 bases and the J gene lost 3 bases, with 13 bases spanning the gap. In nucleotides, the CDR3 is TGTGCCAGCAGCCCTCGGACGGGAGAAGAGACCCAGTACTTC. It is translated as CASSPRTGEETQYF.

The chain employs TRBV7-3 and TRBJ2-3; 7 bases map to TRBD1. The CDR3 totals 14 residues. V gave up 3 bases and J gave up 2 bases; unmatched junction bases: 2. CDR1 and CDR2 from the germline V gene are SGHTA and FQGTGA. The CDR3 is CASSFEGATDTQYF. Written as DNA, the CDR3 is TGTGCCAGCAGCTTCGAGGGGGCCACAGATACGCAGTATTTT.

The sample holds a few counts of this clone. The rearrangement uses TRBV5-1 and TRBJ2-5; D may correspond to TRBD1 or TRBD2 (5 bases each). The germline V and J ends were trimmed by 3 bases and 5 bases, with 8 bases remaining between them. CDR1 is SGHRS, CDR2 YFSETQ, per germline. This CDR3 spans 12 amino acids. CDR3 sequence: CASSSGPETQYF. In nucleotides, the CDR3 is TGCGCCAGCAGCTCGGGACCTGAGACCCAGTACTTC.

The chain couples TRBV28 to TRBJ2-2; 7 bases are a match to TRBD2. The V gene end was trimmed by 1 base and the J gene end by 3 bases; junction bases not matched to a gene: 5. The CDR3 runs 16 residues. Germline CDR1 reads MDHEN; CDR2 reads SYDVKM. The CDR3 bases are TGTGCCAGCAGTTTATCAAGCGGGGCGGACACCGGGGAGCTGTTTTTT. This encodes CASSLSSGADTGELFF.

In its sample, this clone was seen a few times. The chain recombines TRBV7-2 with TRBJ1-2; 7 bases are a match to TRBD1. Germline CDR1 and CDR2: SGHTA and FQGNSA. The CDR3 has 14 residues. V gave up 4 bases and J gave up 0 bases; unmatched junction bases: 2. The CDR3 DNA reads TGTGCCAGCAGCTGGGGACAGTCTAACTATGGCTACACCTTC. Its protein is CASSWGQSNYGYTF.

The chain joins TRBV9 to TRBJ2-7; TRBD1 aligns across 8 bases. V was pared by 4 bases and J by 6 bases, with 9 bases of the junction left unmatched. The CDR3 loop spans 14 amino acids. The germline gives CDR1 SGDLS, CDR2 YYNGEE. The DNA of the CDR3 is TGTGCCAGCAGCCCCCGGACAGGGAAAGGCGAGCAGTACTTC. It encodes CASSPRTGKGEQYF.

The chain is built from TRBV19 and TRBJ2-3; 9 bases match TRBD2. The CDR3 covers 17 residues. Germline V gives CDR1 LNHDA, CDR2 SQIVND (reference sequence). The V segment lost 3 bases and the J segment 6 bases; nucleotides outside the gene matches: 13. DNA of the CDR3: TGTGCCAGTAGTATCGGACCCTTGGCGGGGGGGGCGGATACGCAGTATTTT. Its protein product is CASSIGPLAGGADTQYF.

On this clone itself: The sample has other DNA sequences that encode this CDR3 too. The chain joins TRBV6-1 to TRBJ1-1; D unresolved. The CDR3 runs 13 residues. Germline V gene lookup returns CDR1 MNHNS and CDR2 SASEGT. V was clipped by 2 bases and J by 0 bases, with 4 bases between them. CDR3 nucleotides: TGTGCCAGCAGTGAATCCCTGAACACTGAAGCTTTCTTT. It encodes CASSESLNTEAFF.

The chain recombines TRBV15 with TRBJ2-5; the match to TRBD2 covers 14 bases. This CDR3 contains 18 residues. The V gene's germline CDR1 is LNHNV and CDR2 YYDKDF (reference sequence). V lost 6 bases to trimming and J lost 5 bases; unmatched junction nucleotides: 14. CDR3 residues: CATRPGTSGGPGWETQYF. The CDR3 DNA reads as TGTGCCACCAGACCAGGGACTAGCGGGGGTCCGGGGTGGGAGACCCAGTACTTC.

The sample holds a few counts of this clone. V usage is TRBV2 and J usage is TRBJ1-1; 7 bases line up with TRBD1. After removal of 6 bases from V and 1 base from J, the junction contained 8 bases not matched to a gene. The CDR3 loop spans 15 amino acids. Germline CDR1 SNHLY, CDR2 FYNNEI. As DNA, the CDR3 is TGTGCCAGCAGCGTGGGACAGCCCGAGAACACTGAAGCTTTCTTT. It yields the protein CASSVGQPENTEAFF.

The CDR3 protein is CASSLAGRANYGYTF. The CDR3 DNA follows: TGTGCCAGCAGCTTAGCCGGCCGGGCTAACTATGGCTACACCTTC. V usage is TRBV7-9 and J usage is TRBJ1-2; D gene unclear. The V end lost 0 bases, the J end lost 0 bases, and 8 bases lay between the germline ends. Looked up from germline, CDR1 is SEHNR and CDR2 is FQNEAQ (reference sequence). This CDR3 has 15 amino acids.

The CDR3 loop reads CASSQDPLSTDTQYF. The CDR3, as DNA: TGCGCCAGCAGCCAAGATCCCCTAAGCACAGATACGCAGTATTTT. V usage is TRBV4-1 and J usage is TRBJ2-3; the D is unclear. V lost 0 bases, J lost 0 bases, and 7 bases lay in between. The CDR3 has 15 amino acids. From germline, CDR1 is MGHRA and CDR2 YSYEKL.

This clone occurred a few times. This rearrangement joins TRBV29-1 to TRBJ1-1; TRBD1 matches at 10 bases. Germline V gene sequence: CDR1 SQVTM, CDR2 ANQGSEA. This CDR3 has 12 amino acids. With 6 bases clipped from V and 8 bases from J, the junction kept 6 bases outside the gene matches. The CDR3 reads CSVGQGEIEAFF. The CDR3 DNA reads TGCAGCGTAGGACAGGGGGAGATCGAAGCTTTCTTT.

J is TRBJ2-2 and V is TRBV2; 7 bases map to TRBD1. The CDR3 has 14 amino acids. Germline values: CDR1 SNHLY, CDR2 FYNNEI. V lost 6 bases, J lost 1 base, and 2 bases stayed unmatched. The CDR3 loop is CASRRDRNTGELFF. The CDR3 nucleotides are TGTGCCAGCAGACGGGACAGGAACACCGGGGAGCTGTTTTTT.